This T cell receptor beta chain stems from a study of T cells in Graves' hyperthyroidism and ophthalmopathy. Study-level findings and limits: Most clonotypes that expanded in the thyroid above 0.001 also showed up in blood.

Calling Graves' hyperthyroidism stable meant ophthalmopathy did not progress within 18 months. As regards this clonotype: The antigen remains undetermined.

Germline CDR1 reads DFQATT; CDR2 reads SNEGSKA (reference sequence). The CDR3 is 14 amino acids. V was pared by 3 bases and J by 3 bases, with 7 bases of the junction left unmatched. RNA transcripts served as the template for amplifying TCR beta CDR3 regions. First-round RT-PCR of the TCR CDR3 relied on the HTBI primer set. TCRdb called the multiplex PCR reads again in MiXCR, with one record for every CDR3 protein. The table has hundreds of thousands of distinct CDR3 sequences, around 42% seen once. The clonotype originates from a woman aged 18-30 years with Graves' hyperthyroidism. The chain recombines TRBV20-1 with TRBJ2-7; the match to TRBD1 covers 8 bases. The sequenced sample consisted of peripheral blood or thyroid tissue (not recorded which). In DNA form, the CDR3 reads TGCAGTGCTAGTACCGGACAGGGTGACTACGAGCAGTACTTC. This gives the protein CSASTGQGDYEQYF.